Sequencing of this T cell receptor (beta chain) was carried out in a study of T cells in Graves' hyperthyroidism and ophthalmopathy. Whole-study findings and limits: The majority of expanded thyroid clonotypes above 0.001 also appeared in blood. The model made its ophthalmopathy prediction, and onset followed a median approximately 6 months later.

Worth noting for this clonotype: Its antigen is unidentified.

Approximately 10 ml of fresh peripheral blood supplied the PBMCs. Trimming cost V 4 bases and J 4 bases; bases outside gene matches: 3. This CDR3 contains 14 residues. Amplification of TCR beta CDR3 regions was performed using RNA transcripts as template. During a first-round RT-PCR of the TCR CDR3, the HTBI primer set was used. TCRdb itself ran the multiplex PCR reads through MiXCR, one entry per CDR3 protein. Among about 350,000 distinct CDR3 sequences listed, roughly 15% were seen once. The TCR originated in a woman in her fifties or sixties with Graves' ophthalmopathy. Material for sequencing was blood. The chain links TRBV12-3 or TRBV12-4 to TRBJ2-2, with 7 bases fitting TRBD1. The CDR3 sequence: CASSWDSRTGELFF. The CDR3 DNA sequence: TGTGCCAGCAGTTGGGACAGTCGCACCGGGGAGCTGTTTTTT.